The present T cell receptor beta chain was sequenced within a study of patients and donors after allogeneic stem cell transplantation. V trimming: 6 bases; J trimming: 0 bases; junction bases outside the gene matches: 19. This CDR3 is built from 20 residues. TCRdb re-called the RT-PCR reads through MiXCR, storing one row per CDR3 protein. The table lists about a million distinct CDR3 sequences, roughly 18% of them singletons. V is TRBV12-3 or TRBV12-4 and J is TRBJ1-2; TRBD1 matches at 10 bases. Sequenced: blood, either unsorted or a sorted T cell fraction (not recorded which). This TCR was recovered from a human donor who was either an allogeneic HSCT recipient or a stem cell or donor lymphocyte infusion donor (not recorded which). It is not recorded whose cells these are; they may come from a transplant donor. CDR3 nucleotides: TGTGCCAGCAGGTCCCGGGACAGGGGTTTAAGACCGACATCTAACTATGGCTACACCTTC. Its protein product is CASRSRDRGLRPTSNYGYTF.